This TCR beta chain comes out of a study of T-cell reconstitution after alpha-beta-depleted transplantation in children. The V end was cut by 1 base, the J end by 0 bases, with 10 bases between. This CDR3 has 14 residues. In germline, CDR1 is DFQATT, CDR2 SNEGSKA (reference sequence). This clonotype showed up many times. Unique molecular identifiers featured in how the TCRbeta library was prepared. TCRdb reprocessed the PCR reads via MiXCR and lists one record per CDR3 protein. Of just under 550,000 distinct CDR3 sequences in the sample, 18% were seen once. This clonotype was sampled from a human donor who donated a stem cell graft to a child with acute lymphoblastic leukemia. The V gene is TRBV20-1, the J gene TRBJ2-7; D call uncertain. The source was PBMCs from the stem cell graft donor, collected from the stem cell graft. The CDR3 DNA reads TGCAGTGCTAGAGCCAGGCACAGCTCCTACGAGCAGTACTTC. It is translated as CSARARHSSYEQYF.